The entry below describes one TCR beta chain. Its antigen is unknown. The data were taken from a study of beta chain features in type 1 diabetes. In the study overall: Across the samples, roughly 99 million sorted cells were examined in total. Whole-study results and caveats: VDJ junctions from type 1 diabetes patients carried fewer insertions and larger deletions.

Isolated RNA was reverse transcribed in full, so expressed TCRB transcripts were sequenced. Method: immunoSEQ multiplex PCR; TCRdb's copy keeps in-frame clones and lacks some. The table has hundreds of thousands of clones, 15% to 18% seen once. Averaging around 120 mL, one heparinised blood draw came from each individual donor. A CD45RO/CCR7/CD25/CD127/CD95/CD27 panel sorted naive, central memory, regulatory and stem cell-like memory CD4+ cells. Sequenced: naive CD4+ T cells from blood. This receptor was obtained from a man younger than 35 in good health.

CDR3 sequence (DNA): TGTGCCAGCATGGTGACAGTTCCCTATGGCTACACCTTC. Protein: CASMVTVPYGYTF. This chain connects TRBV28 to TRBJ1-2; maybe TRBD1 (5 bases). The CDR3 runs 13 residues. Per germline, CDR1 MDHEN and CDR2 SYDVKM. V lost 7 bases, J lost 4 bases, and 13 bases lay in between.